This TCR beta chain was profiled in a study of graft-versus-host responses after intestinal transplantation. Study at large: Transplants were multivisceral, liver-intestinal, or isolated intestinal.

As concerns this clone: Its antigen is unidentified.

The J segment lost 7 bases and the V segment lost 5 bases, leaving 6 bases of the junction unmatched. The CDR3 extends over 15 amino acids. In germline, CDR1 is MNHEY, CDR2 SVGAGI. Profiled with immunoSEQ multiplex PCR; TCRdb holds only in-frame clones, not every one. Altogether about 26,000 clones are present, around 80% being singletons, with the ten largest covering about 0.74%. The sequencing used unstimulated CD4+ T cells sorted from spleen or lymph node cells, collected before intestinal transplant. The V call is TRBV6-5, the J call TRBJ1-6; 9 bases match TRBD1. This clonotype was obtained from a human donor who received an intestinal transplant. The CDR3 bases are TGTGCCAGCAGTCTCTCCGGGACAGGGAATTCACCCCTCCACTTT. It encodes CASSLSGTGNSPLHF.